These T cell receptor beta chains were read from a single sample in a study of Graves' ophthalmopathy and Graves' hyperthyroidism. MiXCR was run by TCRdb on the multiplex PCR reads, yielding one entry per CDR3 protein. The table lists 300,000 to 450,000 distinct CDR3 sequences, roughly a sixth of them singletons, with roughly 2.3% in the top ten. The sequenced sample consisted of peripheral blood. The receptors shown here come from an adult woman with stable Graves' hyperthyroidism. The CDR3 runs from the conserved cysteine through the conserved F or W. D genes are given only for firm matches. Clone size is stated in some rows and not others, as once, few, many or a class when expanded.

d_gene	v_gene	j_gene	abundance	CDR3nt	CDR3aa
.	TRBV12-5	TRBJ1-5	many	TGTGCTAGTGGTTTGGCCTACGAGAATCAGCCCCAGCATTTT	CASGLAYENQPQHF
.	TRBV4-1	TRBJ2-7	many	TGCGCCAGCAGCCAAGGGCTAGGGACCTACGAGCAGTACTTC	CASSQGLGTYEQYF
.	TRBV19	TRBJ2-2	many	TGTGCCAGTAGTAGGGGGCAATTGACCGGGGAGCTGTTTTTT	CASSRGQLTGELFF
.	TRBV28	TRBJ1-5	many	TGTGCCAGCAGACTTACAGGGAACAATCAGCCCCAGCATTTT	CASRLTGNNQPQHF
.	TRBV3-1	TRBJ1-5	.	TGTGCCAGCAGTCAAGCCGTGGGCAATCAGCCCCAGCATTTT	CASSQAVGNQPQHF
.	TRBV19	TRBJ1-1	few	TGTGCCAGTAGTATTTTGTTCGGCGGCAGGACTGGTGAAGCTTTCTTT	CASSILFGGRTGEAFF
TRBD2	TRBV19	TRBJ2-1	.	TGTGCCAGTAGTATAGATCGATTAGCGGGAGGATGCAATGAGCAGTTCTTC	CASSIDRLAGGCNEQFF
.	TRBV6-4	TRBJ2-6	.	TGTGCCAGCAGTGACCCGCCGGGACGGTTTGTCTCTGGGGCCAACGTCCTGACTTTC	CASSDPPGRFVSGANVLTF
.	TRBV15	TRBJ1-1	many	TGTGCCACCAGCAGACCCCCTCCTGACACTGAAGCTTTCTTT	CATSRPPPDTEAFF
.	TRBV9	TRBJ2-7	.	TGTGCCAGCAGCGTAGAGGAGTATGGCCCCGAGCAGTACTTC	CASSVEEYGPEQYF
TRBD1	TRBV12-3/TRBV12-4	TRBJ1-5	.	TGTGCCAGCAGCCCCCCAGGGGGAGGCCTTCCCCAGCATTTT	CASSPPGGGLPQHF
.	TRBV12-3/TRBV12-4	TRBJ2-2	few	TGTGCCAGCAGTTTAACTAACGGAGCCACCGGGGAGCTGTTTTTT	CASSLTNGATGELFF
.	TRBV20-1	TRBJ1-2	.	TGCAGTGCTAGTGGGACTTATAATCCCCTCGCCTATGGCTACACCTTC	CSASGTYNPLAYGYTF
TRBD1	TRBV2	TRBJ2-2	.	TGTGCCAGCAGTGAAGGCAGGGGGACCGGGGAGCTGTTTTTT	CASSEGRGTGELFF
.	TRBV6-5	TRBJ1-1	many	TGTGCCAGCAGTTACCCGGGGGGAACTGAAGCTTTCTTT	CASSYPGGTEAFF
TRBD1	TRBV28	TRBJ1-1	few	TGTGCCAGCAGCTTATTGCCGGGACAGGGGGCGACTGAAGCTTTCTTT	CASSLLPGQGATEAFF
.	TRBV20-1	TRBJ2-7	.	TGCAGTGCTAGAGATCCTATCGGGAGCTACGATCAGTACTTC	CSARDPIGSYDQYF
.	TRBV7-4	TRBJ2-5	.	TGTGCCAGCAGCCCCCCCCCCCAGGACCAAGAGACCCAGTACTTC	CASSPPPQDQETQYF
.	TRBV28	TRBJ1-2	many	TGTGCCAGTTTCATTAGAGAATATGGCTACACCTTC	CASFIREYGYTF
TRBD1	TRBV10-1	TRBJ1-1	many	TGCGCCAGCAGTGAGGGGACAGTCGCTGAAGCTTTCTTT	CASSEGTVAEAFF
TRBD1	TRBV29-1	TRBJ2-5	few	TGCAGCGTTGAAGGGACAGGGACGGAGACCCAGTACTTC	CSVEGTGTETQYF
.	TRBV20-1	TRBJ2-4	.	TGCAGTGCCCAAGAGGTTCTAGCCAAAAACATTCAGTACTTC	CSAQEVLAKNIQYF
.	TRBV20-1	TRBJ1-2	many	TGCAGTGCTAGAGACCTGGGGGGAAACTATGGCTACACCTTC	CSARDLGGNYGYTF
.	TRBV27	TRBJ2-5	many	TGTGCCAGCAGTTCTGGCAGGGATATCATGGAGACCCAGTACTTC	CASSSGRDIMETQYF
TRBD2	TRBV14	TRBJ2-7	.	TGTACCAGCAGCTCCCTAGCGGGATACGACTACGAGCAGTACTTC	CTSSSLAGYDYEQYF
.	TRBV12-3/TRBV12-4	TRBJ2-5	many	TGTGCCAGCACCATGACTAATAGCGAGACCCAGTACTTC	CASTMTNSETQYF
.	TRBV6-1	TRBJ1-2	.	TGTGCCAGCAGTACCACACCTAACTATGGCTACACCTTC	CASSTTPNYGYTF
.	TRBV20-1	TRBJ1-2	.	TGCAGTGCGGACGGAGGGACTAACTATGGCTACACCTTC	CSADGGTNYGYTF
.	TRBV6-5	TRBJ1-1	.	TGTGCCAGCAGTTACGACGGGGTGAACACTGAAGCTTTCTTT	CASSYDGVNTEAFF
.	TRBV15	TRBJ2-2	many	TGTGCCACCAGCAGCCTGAGTAATACCGGGGAGCTGTTTTTT	CATSSLSNTGELFF
.	TRBV28	TRBJ2-5	many	TGTGCCAGCAGTTTACATGGGGTGGGGGAGACCCAGTACTTC	CASSLHGVGETQYF
.	TRBV20-1	TRBJ2-7	.	TGCAGTGCTAGGGATCCGGCAGTCTACGAGCAGTACTTC	CSARDPAVYEQYF
TRBD2	TRBV10-3	TRBJ2-7	.	TGTGCCATCACGGCGGGAGAGACCTACGAGCAGTACTTC	CAITAGETYEQYF
.	TRBV12-3/TRBV12-4	TRBJ2-7	many	TGTGCCAGCAGCCTCTGGGGCGGCTCCTACGAGCAGTACTTC	CASSLWGGSYEQYF
TRBD2	TRBV6-2/TRBV6-3	TRBJ2-2	many	TGTGCCAGCAGTTTTACCTCGGGACTAGCGCTAAACACCGGGGAGCTGTTTTTT	CASSFTSGLALNTGELFF
.	TRBV6-2/TRBV6-3	TRBJ1-2	many	TGTGCCAGCAGTTACCGCCGATCCGGCATCCACGTCTATGGCTACACCTTC	CASSYRRSGIHVYGYTF
.	TRBV12-3/TRBV12-4	TRBJ1-1	few	TGTGCCAGCAGCCCCCTCGGAGTCATTAACACTGATGCTTTCTTT	CASSPLGVINTDAFF
TRBD2	TRBV12-3/TRBV12-4	TRBJ2-5	many	TGTGCCAGCAGCCTTAGCGGGAGAGGACAGACCCAGTACTTC	CASSLSGRGQTQYF
.	TRBV6-5	TRBJ1-3	.	TGTGCCAGCAGTTACACGGGTAGCTCTGGAAACACCATATATTTT	CASSYTGSSGNTIYF
TRBD1	TRBV7-9	TRBJ1-6	.	TGTGCCAGCAGCCCTGAACAGGGGGTAAATTCACCCCTCCACTTT	CASSPEQGVNSPLHF
TRBD1	TRBV28	TRBJ2-7	many	TGTGCCAGCAGCTTCCGGGACAGTTTTTACGAGCAGTACTTC	CASSFRDSFYEQYF
.	TRBV3-1	TRBJ2-7	.	TGTGCCAGCAGCCAAGCGGACATGTACGAGCAGTACTTC	CASSQADMYEQYF
TRBD1	TRBV24-1	TRBJ1-2	many	TGTGCCACCTCCCCCCGGGACAGGGAATTCGGCTACACCTTC	CATSPRDREFGYTF
TRBD2	TRBV4-1	TRBJ2-5	many	TGCGCCAGCAGCCAAGAAGCGGGACTTGGGGAGACCCAGTACTTC	CASSQEAGLGETQYF